The rows below give T cell receptor beta chains drawn from one sample of a study of T-cell memory formation after mild COVID-19. TCRdb itself ran the 5' RACE reads through MiXCR, one entry per CDR3 protein. Among more than 100,000 distinct CDR3 sequences listed, about 6.5% were seen once. Sequencing used PBMCs or a T cell subset sorted from them (not recorded which). These receptors were collected from an adult woman who had mild COVID-19 (a few samples of this study predate the infection). Cell type and time point are not known. Both conserved end residues are part of each CDR3. The D gene is left open where the match is weak. Only part of the rows carry a size: once, few, many, or a class if the clone is expanded.

J gene: TRBJ2-7; V gene: TRBV20-1; clone size: many; D gene: -; CDR3 DNA: TGCAGTGCTCAATACCGGGGCCCGGCGGGAGAGCAGTACTTC; CDR3 protein: CSAQYRGPAGEQYF
J gene: TRBJ1-4; V gene: TRBV5-1; clone size: many; D gene: -; CDR3 DNA: TGCGCCAGCAGCATGACAGTCCCCCGGGGCGAAAAACTGTTTTTT; CDR3 protein: CASSMTVPRGEKLFF
J gene: TRBJ1-1; V gene: TRBV5-1; clone size: many; D gene: -; CDR3 DNA: TGCGCCAGCAGCCCGGCAGCCATGAACACTGAAGCTTTCTTT; CDR3 protein: CASSPAAMNTEAFF
J gene: TRBJ2-7; V gene: TRBV4-3; clone size: many; D gene: -; CDR3 DNA: TGCGCCAGCAGCGTGGACAGAAGCTCCTACGAGCAGTACTTC; CDR3 protein: CASSVDRSSYEQYF
J gene: TRBJ2-7; V gene: TRBV5-1; clone size: many; D gene: -; CDR3 DNA: TGCGCCAGCAGCTTGGAGATTTTTCGGCCAGGGGGGTCCTACGAGCAGTACTTC; CDR3 protein: CASSLEIFRPGGSYEQYF
J gene: TRBJ2-3; V gene: TRBV6-5; clone size: -; D gene: -; CDR3 DNA: TGTGCCAGCAGGCGCGGGGTCACAGATACGCAGTATTTT; CDR3 protein: CASRRGVTDTQYF
J gene: TRBJ2-7; V gene: TRBV7-8; clone size: few; D gene: -; CDR3 DNA: TGTGCCAGCAGCTTAGCAAGGGAACACTACGAGCAGTACTTC; CDR3 protein: CASSLAREHYEQYF
J gene: TRBJ1-2; V gene: TRBV7-2; clone size: many; D gene: -; CDR3 DNA: TGTGCCAGCACCCTCCAGGTGGCGCCGGACTATGGCTACACCTTC; CDR3 protein: CASTLQVAPDYGYTF
J gene: TRBJ1-2; V gene: TRBV20-1; clone size: many; D gene: -; CDR3 DNA: TGCAGTGCTAGAGGGGGAATTCGTGGCTACACCTTC; CDR3 protein: CSARGGIRGYTF
J gene: TRBJ1-1; V gene: TRBV2; clone size: -; D gene: -; CDR3 DNA: TGTGCCAGCAGGGCTGCAAACACTGAAGCTTTCTTT; CDR3 protein: CASRAANTEAFF
J gene: TRBJ1-6; V gene: TRBV5-1; clone size: many; D gene: TRBD1; CDR3 DNA: TGCGCCAGCAGTCAAAAGGGACAGGGGGGATCACCCCTCCACTTT; CDR3 protein: CASSQKGQGGSPLHF
J gene: TRBJ2-3; V gene: TRBV28; clone size: few; D gene: -; CDR3 DNA: TGTGCCAGCACACCCTTTGGCCCAGATACGCAGTATTTT; CDR3 protein: CASTPFGPDTQYF
J gene: TRBJ2-5; V gene: TRBV12-3/TRBV12-4; clone size: few; D gene: TRBD2; CDR3 DNA: TGTGCCAGCAGTCCTGGACTAGCGGGAGGGCCTTATCAAGAGACCCAGTACTTC; CDR3 protein: CASSPGLAGGPYQETQYF
J gene: TRBJ2-1; V gene: TRBV11-3; clone size: few; D gene: TRBD2; CDR3 DNA: TGTGCCAGCAGCTTAGCCGGGGGGGGCCCCTACAATGAGCAGTTCTTC; CDR3 protein: CASSLAGGGPYNEQFF
J gene: TRBJ2-4; V gene: TRBV5-1; clone size: few; D gene: TRBD1; CDR3 DNA: TGCGCCAGCAGCCCTGGGACAGGGGGAACCATTCAGTACTTC; CDR3 protein: CASSPGTGGTIQYF
J gene: TRBJ2-6; V gene: TRBV7-3; clone size: -; D gene: -; CDR3 DNA: TGTGCCAGCAGCAGCAGAGCGTCTGGGGCCAACGTCCTGACTTTC; CDR3 protein: CASSSRASGANVLTF
J gene: TRBJ2-1; V gene: TRBV5-1; clone size: -; D gene: -; CDR3 DNA: TGCGCCAGCAGCTGGAGGGACAACTCCAATGAGCAGTTCTTC; CDR3 protein: CASSWRDNSNEQFF
J gene: TRBJ2-7; V gene: TRBV24-1; clone size: -; D gene: TRBD2; CDR3 DNA: TGTGCCACCAGCCAGTCTGGGGGGGTAGGCGAGCAGTACTTC; CDR3 protein: CATSQSGGVGEQYF
J gene: TRBJ1-3; V gene: TRBV29-1; clone size: few; D gene: -; CDR3 DNA: TGCAGCGTTGGGACGGCCTCTGGAAACACCATATATTTT; CDR3 protein: CSVGTASGNTIYF
J gene: TRBJ2-3; V gene: TRBV29-1; clone size: -; D gene: TRBD2; CDR3 DNA: TGCAGCGTTGGAGGACTAGCGGGAGGAAGAACAGATACGCAGTATTTT; CDR3 protein: CSVGGLAGGRTDTQYF
J gene: TRBJ1-1; V gene: TRBV4-1; clone size: -; D gene: -; CDR3 DNA: TGCGCCAGCAGCCAAGATTGGGAGGGGGAAGCTTTCTTT; CDR3 protein: CASSQDWEGEAFF
J gene: TRBJ2-7; V gene: TRBV4-2; clone size: few; D gene: TRBD2; CDR3 DNA: TGTGCCAGCAGCCTGACCGGGACTAGCGGGATATACGAGCAGTACTTC; CDR3 protein: CASSLTGTSGIYEQYF
J gene: TRBJ1-1; V gene: TRBV7-6; clone size: -; D gene: -; CDR3 DNA: TGTGCCAGCAGCTTAGACGAGGGGTTTATGAACACTGAAGCTTTCTTT; CDR3 protein: CASSLDEGFMNTEAFF
J gene: TRBJ2-5; V gene: TRBV7-9; clone size: many; D gene: -; CDR3 DNA: TGTGCCAGCAGCCTTCTATCGGGTCAGACCCAGTACTTC; CDR3 protein: CASSLLSGQTQYF
J gene: TRBJ2-3; V gene: TRBV7-8; clone size: few; D gene: -; CDR3 DNA: TGTGCCAGCACTCGAGGTATTAGAGATACGCAGTATTTT; CDR3 protein: CASTRGIRDTQYF
J gene: TRBJ2-7; V gene: TRBV7-9; clone size: few; D gene: -; CDR3 DNA: TGTGCCAGCAGCTTAGAAGGGCAGGGCACATTCTACGAGCAGTACTTC; CDR3 protein: CASSLEGQGTFYEQYF